This TCR beta chain was identified in a study of T cells after yellow fever vaccination. Study-wide background: With SMART-Seq v4 Ultra Low Input, the fractions containing low cell numbers were prepared.

Overall study findings and caveats: FACS-sorted repertoires might harbor abundant contaminating clonotypes from the bulk population. Among primary-vaccination clones, most reappeared after the booster, at 96% for CD4 and more than 75% for CD8.

Turning to this clonotype: Its antigen is as yet unknown.

In making TCR cDNA, 5'RACE template switching added a universal primer site and UMIs to it. From the 5' RACE reads, TCRdb called clonotypes with MiXCR, one entry per CDR3 protein. This repertoire shows about 310,000 distinct CDR3 sequences, 3% to 4.5% found once; its top ten account for around 22%. The clonotype comes from a man aged 18 to 29 who received the YFV17D yellow fever vaccine. The source was PBMCs, collected on the day of the yellow fever booster vaccination.

CDR3 in amino acids: CASSLQARKAFF. CDR3 nucleotide sequence: TGTGCCAGCAGTTTACAGGCGAGAAAAGCTTTCTTT. The genes are TRBV12-3 or TRBV12-4 and TRBJ1-1; D gene ambiguous. Between the trimmed V and J ends, which lost 2 bases and 9 bases, there was a span of 10 bases. This CDR3 comprises 12 residues.